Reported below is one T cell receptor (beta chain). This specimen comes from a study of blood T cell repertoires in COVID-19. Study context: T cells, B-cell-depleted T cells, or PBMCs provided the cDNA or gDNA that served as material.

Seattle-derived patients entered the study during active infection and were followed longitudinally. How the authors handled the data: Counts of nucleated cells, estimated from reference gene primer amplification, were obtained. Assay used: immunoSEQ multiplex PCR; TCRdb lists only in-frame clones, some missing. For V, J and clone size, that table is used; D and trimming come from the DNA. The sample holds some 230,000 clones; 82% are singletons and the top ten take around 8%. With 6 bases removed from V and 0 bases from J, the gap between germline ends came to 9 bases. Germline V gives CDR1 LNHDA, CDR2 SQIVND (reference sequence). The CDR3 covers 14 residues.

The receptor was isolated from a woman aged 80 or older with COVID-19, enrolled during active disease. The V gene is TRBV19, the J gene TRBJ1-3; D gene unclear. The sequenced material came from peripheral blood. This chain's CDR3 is CASREAGSGNTIYF. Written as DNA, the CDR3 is TGTGCCAGTAGGGAGGCCGGCTCTGGAAACACCATATATTTT.